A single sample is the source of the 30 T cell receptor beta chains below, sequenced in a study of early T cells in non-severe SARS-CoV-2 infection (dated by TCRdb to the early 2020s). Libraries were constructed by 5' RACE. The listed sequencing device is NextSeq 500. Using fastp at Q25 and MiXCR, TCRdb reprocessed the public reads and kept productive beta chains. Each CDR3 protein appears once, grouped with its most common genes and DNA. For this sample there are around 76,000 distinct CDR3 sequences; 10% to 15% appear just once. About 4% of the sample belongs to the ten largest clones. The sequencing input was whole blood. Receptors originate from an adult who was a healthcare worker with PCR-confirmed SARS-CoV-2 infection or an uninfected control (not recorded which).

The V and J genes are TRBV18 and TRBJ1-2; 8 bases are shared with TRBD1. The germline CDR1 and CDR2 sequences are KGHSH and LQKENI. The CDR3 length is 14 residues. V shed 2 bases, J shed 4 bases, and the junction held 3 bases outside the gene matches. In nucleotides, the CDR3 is TGTGCCAGCTCACCAGGACAGGGCATCTATGGCTACACCTTC. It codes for CASSPGQGIYGYTF.

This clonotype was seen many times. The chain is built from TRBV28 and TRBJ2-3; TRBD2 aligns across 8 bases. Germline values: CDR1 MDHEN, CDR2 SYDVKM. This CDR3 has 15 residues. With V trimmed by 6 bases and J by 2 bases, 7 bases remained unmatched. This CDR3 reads CASSPGGVHTDTQYF. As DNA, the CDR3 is TGTGCCAGCAGCCCGGGGGGGGTCCACACAGATACGCAGTATTTT.

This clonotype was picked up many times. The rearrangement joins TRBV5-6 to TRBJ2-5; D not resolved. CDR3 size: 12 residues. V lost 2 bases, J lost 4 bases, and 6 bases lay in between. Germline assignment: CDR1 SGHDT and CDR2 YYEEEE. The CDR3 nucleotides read TGTGCCAGCAGCTTAGCCGGAGAGACCCAGTACTTC. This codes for CASSLAGETQYF.

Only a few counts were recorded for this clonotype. The CDR3 protein is CASSDLTGGPHEQYF. DNA of the CDR3: TGTGCCAGCAGTGATCTGACGGGAGGGCCTCACGAGCAGTACTTC. The gene calls are TRBV2 and TRBJ2-7, with TRBD2 matching over 8 bases. CDR3 length: 15 residues. V lost 3 bases to trimming and J lost 5 bases; unmatched junction nucleotides: 9. CDR1 and CDR2 (germline): SNHLY, FYNNEI. Variable domain in full (rest from reference TRBV2 and TRBJ2-7): EPEVTQTPSHQVTQMGQEVILRCVPISNHLYFYWYRQILGQKVEFLVSFYNNEISEKSEIFDDQFSVERPDGSNFTLKIRSTKLEDSAMYFCASSDLTGGPHEQYFGPGTRLTVT.

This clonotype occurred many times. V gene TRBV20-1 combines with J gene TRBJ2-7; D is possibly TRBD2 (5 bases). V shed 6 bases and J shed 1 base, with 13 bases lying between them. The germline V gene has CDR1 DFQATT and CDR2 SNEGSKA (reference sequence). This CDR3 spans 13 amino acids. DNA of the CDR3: TGCAGTGCACCCAGGACTCATTCCTACGAGCAGTACTTC. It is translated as CSAPRTHSYEQYF.

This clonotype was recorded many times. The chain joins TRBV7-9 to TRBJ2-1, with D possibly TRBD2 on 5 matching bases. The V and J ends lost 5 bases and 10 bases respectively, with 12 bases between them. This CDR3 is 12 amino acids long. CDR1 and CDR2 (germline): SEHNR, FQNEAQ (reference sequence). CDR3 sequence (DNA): TGTGCCAGCAGCCTAGGACTTTACGAGCAGTTCTTC. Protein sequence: CASSLGLYEQFF.

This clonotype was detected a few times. DNA of the CDR3: TGTGCCAGCAGCTATAGACCGATTAACACTGAAGCTTTCTTT. This codes for CASSYRPINTEAFF. The gene calls are TRBV6-5 and TRBJ1-1; D remains unclear. V was clipped by 6 bases and J by 2 bases, with 13 bases between them. The V gene's germline CDR1 is MNHEY and CDR2 SVGAGI. CDR3 length: 14 amino acids.

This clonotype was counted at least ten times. CDR3 amino acids: CASSSVGRVGYNEQFF. Written as DNA, the CDR3 is TGTGCCAGCAGCTCCGTAGGTCGTGTGGGATACAATGAGCAGTTCTTC. The rearrangement uses TRBV7-6 and TRBJ2-1; the D is unclear. The CDR3 is 16 amino acids. V lost 4 bases, J lost 4 bases, and 17 bases lay in between. The germline gives CDR1 SGHVS, CDR2 FNYEAQ.

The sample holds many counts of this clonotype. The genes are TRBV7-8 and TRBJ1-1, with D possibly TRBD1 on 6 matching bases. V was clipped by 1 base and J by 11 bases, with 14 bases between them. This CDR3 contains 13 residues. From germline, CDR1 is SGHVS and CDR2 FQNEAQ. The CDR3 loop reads CASSLGADQGAFF. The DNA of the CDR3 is TGTGCCAGCAGCTTAGGTGCGGACCAGGGGGCTTTCTTT.

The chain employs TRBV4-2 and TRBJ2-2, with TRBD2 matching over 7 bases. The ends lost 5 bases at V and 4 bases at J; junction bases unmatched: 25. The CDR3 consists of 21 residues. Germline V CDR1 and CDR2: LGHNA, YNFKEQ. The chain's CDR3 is CASSSPKGGLAARGSTGELFF. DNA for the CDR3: TGTGCCAGCAGCTCCCCTAAAGGTGGGCTAGCGGCTAGAGGTAGCACCGGGGAGCTGTTTTTT.

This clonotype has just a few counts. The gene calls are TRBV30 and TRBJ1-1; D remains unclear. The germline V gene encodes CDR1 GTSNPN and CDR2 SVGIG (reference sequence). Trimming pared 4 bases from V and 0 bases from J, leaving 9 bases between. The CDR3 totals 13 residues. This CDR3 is CAWTRYMNTEAFF. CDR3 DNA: TGTGCCTGGACCCGCTACATGAACACTGAAGCTTTCTTT.

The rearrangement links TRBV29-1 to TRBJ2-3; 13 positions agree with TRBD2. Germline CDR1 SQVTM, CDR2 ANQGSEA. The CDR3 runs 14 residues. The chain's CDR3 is CAAGGLAGTDTQYF. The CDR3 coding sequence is TGCGCGGCGGGGGGACTAGCGGGAACAGATACGCAGTATTTT.

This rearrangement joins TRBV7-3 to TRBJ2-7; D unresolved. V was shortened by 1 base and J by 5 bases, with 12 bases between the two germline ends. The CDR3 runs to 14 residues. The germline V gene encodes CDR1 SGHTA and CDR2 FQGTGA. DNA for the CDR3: TGTGCCAGCAGCTTAAGCAGGACCTCGAACGAGCAGTACTTC. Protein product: CASSLSRTSNEQYF. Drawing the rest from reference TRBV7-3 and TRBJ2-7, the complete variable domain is GAGVSQTPSNKVTEKGKYVELRCDPISGHTALYWYRQSLGQGPEFLIYFQGTGAADDSGLPNDRFFAVRPEGSVSTLKIQRTERGDSAVYLCASSLSRTSNEQYFGPGTRLTVT.

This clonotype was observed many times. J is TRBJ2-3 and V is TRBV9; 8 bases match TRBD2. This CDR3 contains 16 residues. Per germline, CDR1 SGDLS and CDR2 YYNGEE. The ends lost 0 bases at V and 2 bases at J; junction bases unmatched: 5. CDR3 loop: CASSVAGGRSTDTQYF. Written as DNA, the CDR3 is TGTGCCAGCAGCGTAGCCGGCGGGAGGTCCACAGATACGCAGTATTTT.

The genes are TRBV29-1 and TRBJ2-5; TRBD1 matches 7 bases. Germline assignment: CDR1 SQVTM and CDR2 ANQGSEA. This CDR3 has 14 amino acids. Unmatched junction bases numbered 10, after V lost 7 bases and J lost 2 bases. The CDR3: CSAPGSRGQETQYF. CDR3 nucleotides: TGCAGCGCTCCCGGATCCAGGGGGCAAGAGACCCAGTACTTC. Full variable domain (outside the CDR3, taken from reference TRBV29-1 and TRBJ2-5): SAVISQKPSRDICQRGTSLTIQCQVDSQVTMMFWYRQQPGQSLTLIATANQGSEATYESGFVIDKFPISRPNLTFSTLTVSNMSPEDSSIYLCSAPGSRGQETQYFGPGTRLLVL.

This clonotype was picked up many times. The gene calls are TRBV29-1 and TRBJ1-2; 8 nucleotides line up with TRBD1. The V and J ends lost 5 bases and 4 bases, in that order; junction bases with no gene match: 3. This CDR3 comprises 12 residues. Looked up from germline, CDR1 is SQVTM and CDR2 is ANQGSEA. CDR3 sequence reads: CSVPGTGYGYTF. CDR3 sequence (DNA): TGCAGCGTTCCTGGGACAGGCTATGGCTACACCTTC. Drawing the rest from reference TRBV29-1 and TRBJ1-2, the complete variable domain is SAVISQKPSRDICQRGTSLTIQCQVDSQVTMMFWYRQQPGQSLTLIATANQGSEATYESGFVIDKFPISRPNLTFSTLTVSNMSPEDSSIYLCSVPGTGYGYTFGSGTRLTVV.

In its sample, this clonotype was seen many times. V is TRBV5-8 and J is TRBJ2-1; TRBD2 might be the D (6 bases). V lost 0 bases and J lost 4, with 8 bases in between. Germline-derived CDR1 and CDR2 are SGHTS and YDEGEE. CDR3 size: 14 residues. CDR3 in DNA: TGTGCCAGCAGCTTGGGGCGGGATTACAATGAGCAGTTCTTC. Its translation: CASSLGRDYNEQFF. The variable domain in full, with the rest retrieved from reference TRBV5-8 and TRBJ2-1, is EAGVTQSPTHLIKTRGQQATLRCSPISGHTSVYWYQQALGLGLQFLLWYDEGEERNRGNFPPRFSGRQFPNYSSELNVNALELEDSALYLCASSLGRDYNEQFFGPGTRLTVL.

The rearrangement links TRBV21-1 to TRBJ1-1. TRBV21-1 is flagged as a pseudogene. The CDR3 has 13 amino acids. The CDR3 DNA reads TGTGCCAGCAGCAAAGTGGGGAACACTGAAGCTTTCTTT. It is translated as CASSKVGNTEAFF.

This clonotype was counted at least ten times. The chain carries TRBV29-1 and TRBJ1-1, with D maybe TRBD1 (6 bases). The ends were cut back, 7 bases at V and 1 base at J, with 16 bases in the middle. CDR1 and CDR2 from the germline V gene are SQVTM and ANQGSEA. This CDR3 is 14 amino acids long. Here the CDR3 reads CSGYQRGENTEAFF. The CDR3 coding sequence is TGCAGCGGCTACCAAAGGGGGGAGAACACTGAAGCTTTCTTT. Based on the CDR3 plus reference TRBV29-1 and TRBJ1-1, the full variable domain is SAVISQKPSRDICQRGTSLTIQCQVDSQVTMMFWYRQQPGQSLTLIATANQGSEATYESGFVIDKFPISRPNLTFSTLTVSNMSPEDSSIYLCSGYQRGENTEAFFGQGTRLTVV.

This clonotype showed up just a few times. This CDR3 reads CASSQLEDGTEAFF. The CDR3 DNA sequence: TGTGCCAGCAGCCAGCTGGAGGACGGCACTGAAGCTTTCTTT. The chain carries TRBV12-3 or TRBV12-4 and TRBJ1-1; D is unresolved. Trimming stripped 6 bases from V and 4 bases from J, with 15 bases between. This CDR3 has 14 amino acids.

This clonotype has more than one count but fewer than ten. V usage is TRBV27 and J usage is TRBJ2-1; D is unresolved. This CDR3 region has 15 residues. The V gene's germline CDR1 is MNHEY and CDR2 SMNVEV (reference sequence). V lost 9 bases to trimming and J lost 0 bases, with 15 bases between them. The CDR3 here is CARVDASSSYNEQFF. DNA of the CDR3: TGTGCCAGAGTTGACGCGTCCAGCTCCTACAATGAGCAGTTCTTC.

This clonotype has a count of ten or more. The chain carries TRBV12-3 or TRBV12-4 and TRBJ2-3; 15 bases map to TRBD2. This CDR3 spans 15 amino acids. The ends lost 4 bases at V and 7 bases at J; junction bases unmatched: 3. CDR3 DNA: TGTGCCAGCAGTTCCGGGACTAGCGGGAGGCATACGCAGTATTTT. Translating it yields CASSSGTSGRHTQYF.

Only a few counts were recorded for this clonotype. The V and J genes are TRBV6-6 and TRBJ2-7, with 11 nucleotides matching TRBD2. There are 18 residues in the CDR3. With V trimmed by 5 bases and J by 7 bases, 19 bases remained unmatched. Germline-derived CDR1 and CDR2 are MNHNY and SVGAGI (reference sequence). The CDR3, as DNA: TGTGCCAGCAGTCCCGGATATCGTCTAGCGGGAGGTCTCGGAGAGCAGTACTTC. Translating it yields CASSPGYRLAGGLGEQYF.

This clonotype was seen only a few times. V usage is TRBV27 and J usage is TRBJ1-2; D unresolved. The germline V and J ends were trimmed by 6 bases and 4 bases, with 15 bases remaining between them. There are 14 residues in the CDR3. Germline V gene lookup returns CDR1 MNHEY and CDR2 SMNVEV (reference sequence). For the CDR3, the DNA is TGTGCCAGCAGCCCCCTGGCGGCCAGCTATGGCTACACCTTC. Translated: CASSPLAASYGYTF.

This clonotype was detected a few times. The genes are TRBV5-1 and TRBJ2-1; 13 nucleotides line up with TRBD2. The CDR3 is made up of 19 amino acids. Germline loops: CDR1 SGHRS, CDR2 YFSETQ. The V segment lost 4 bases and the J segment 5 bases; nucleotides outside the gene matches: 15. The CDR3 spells CASSPGLAGTFGLDNEQFF. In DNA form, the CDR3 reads TGCGCCAGCAGCCCGGGACTAGCGGGAACGTTCGGCCTAGACAATGAGCAGTTCTTC.

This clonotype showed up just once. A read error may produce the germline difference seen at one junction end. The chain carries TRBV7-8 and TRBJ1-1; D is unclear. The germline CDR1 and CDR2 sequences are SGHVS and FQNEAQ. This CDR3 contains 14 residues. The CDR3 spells CACSLVTMNTEAFF. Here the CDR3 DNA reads TGTGCCTGCAGCTTAGTGACGATGAACACTGAAGCTTTCTTT.

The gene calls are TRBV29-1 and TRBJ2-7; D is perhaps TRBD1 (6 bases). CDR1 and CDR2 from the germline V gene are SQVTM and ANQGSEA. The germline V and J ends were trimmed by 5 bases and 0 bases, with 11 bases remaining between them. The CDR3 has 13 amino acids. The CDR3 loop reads CSVWQGSSYEQYF. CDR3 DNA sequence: TGCAGCGTTTGGCAGGGGAGCTCCTACGAGCAGTACTTC.

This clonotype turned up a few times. The DNA for the CDR3 is TGTGCCAGCTCACGACTAGTGGACACCGGGGAGCTGTTTTTT. Its translation is CASSRLVDTGELFF. The J gene is TRBJ2-2, the V gene TRBV18, with D possibly matching TRBD2 (6 bases). Germline CDR1 reads KGHSH; CDR2 reads LQKENI. The CDR3 has 14 residues. Trimming took off 4 bases at V and 3 bases at J, with 9 bases between the two ends.

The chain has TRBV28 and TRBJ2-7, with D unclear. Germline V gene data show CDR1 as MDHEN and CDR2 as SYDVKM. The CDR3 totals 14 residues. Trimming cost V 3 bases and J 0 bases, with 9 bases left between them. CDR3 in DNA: TGTGCCAGCAGTTTGTCCAGGAGCTCCTACGAGCAGTACTTC. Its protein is CASSLSRSSYEQYF. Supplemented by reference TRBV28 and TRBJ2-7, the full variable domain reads DVKVTQSSRYLVKRTGEKVFLECVQDMDHENMFWYRQDPGLGLRLIYFSYDVKMKEKGDIPEGYSVSREKKERFSLILESASTNQTSMYLCASSLSRSSYEQYFGPGTRLTVT.

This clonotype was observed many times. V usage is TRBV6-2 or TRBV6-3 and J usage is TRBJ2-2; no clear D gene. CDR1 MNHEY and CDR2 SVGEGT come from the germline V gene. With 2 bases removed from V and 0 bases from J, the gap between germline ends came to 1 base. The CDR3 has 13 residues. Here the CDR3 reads CASSYTNTGELFF. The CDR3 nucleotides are TGTGCCAGCAGTTACACGAACACCGGGGAGCTGTTTTTT.